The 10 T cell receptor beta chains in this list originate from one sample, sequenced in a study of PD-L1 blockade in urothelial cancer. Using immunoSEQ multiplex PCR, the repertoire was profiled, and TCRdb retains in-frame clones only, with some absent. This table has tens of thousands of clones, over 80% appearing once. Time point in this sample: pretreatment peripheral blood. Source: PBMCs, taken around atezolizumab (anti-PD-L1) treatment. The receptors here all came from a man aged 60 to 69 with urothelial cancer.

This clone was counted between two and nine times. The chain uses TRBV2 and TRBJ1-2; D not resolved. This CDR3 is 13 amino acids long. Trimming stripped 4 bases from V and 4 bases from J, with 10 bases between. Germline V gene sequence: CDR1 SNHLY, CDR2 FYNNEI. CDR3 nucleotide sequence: TGTGCCAGCAGTGGGACCGAGGGCTATGGCTACACCTTC. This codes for CASSGTEGYGYTF.

The DNA for the CDR3 is TGTGCCAGCAGTAGGGCGGTAGGGGGCACCGGGGAGCTGTTTTTT. Translation gives CASSRAVGGTGELFF. The J gene is TRBJ2-2, the V gene TRBV6-5, with a possible D match to TRBD1 (6 bases). This CDR3 is built from 15 residues. Germline V lookup: CDR1 MNHEY, CDR2 SVGAGI. Trimming took off 5 bases at V and 4 bases at J, with 14 bases between the two ends.

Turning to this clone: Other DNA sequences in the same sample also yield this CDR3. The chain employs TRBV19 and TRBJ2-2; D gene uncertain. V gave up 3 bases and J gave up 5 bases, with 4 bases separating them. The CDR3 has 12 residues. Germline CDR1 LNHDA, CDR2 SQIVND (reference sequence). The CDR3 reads CASSITTGELFF. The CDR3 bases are TGTGCCAGTAGTATCACAACCGGGGAGCTGTTTTTT.

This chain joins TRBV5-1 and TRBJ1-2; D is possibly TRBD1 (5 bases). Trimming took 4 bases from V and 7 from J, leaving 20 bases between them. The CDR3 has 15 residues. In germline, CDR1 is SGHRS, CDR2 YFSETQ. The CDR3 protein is CASSPTAGQAGGYTF. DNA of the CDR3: TGCGCCAGCAGCCCGACGGCAGGGCAGGCCGGTGGCTACACCTTC.

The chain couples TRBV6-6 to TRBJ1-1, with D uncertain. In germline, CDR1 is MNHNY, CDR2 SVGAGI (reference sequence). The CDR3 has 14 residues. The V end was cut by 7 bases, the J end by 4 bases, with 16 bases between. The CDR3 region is CASILERVGTEAFF. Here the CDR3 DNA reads TGTGCCAGCATCCTCGAGAGGGTGGGCACTGAAGCTTTCTTT.

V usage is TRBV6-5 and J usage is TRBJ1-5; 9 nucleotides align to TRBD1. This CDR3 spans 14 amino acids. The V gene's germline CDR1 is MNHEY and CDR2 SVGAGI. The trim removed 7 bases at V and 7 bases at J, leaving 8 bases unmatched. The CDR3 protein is CASKPGQGGQPQHF. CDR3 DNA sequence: TGTGCCAGCAAGCCGGGACAGGGCGGCCAGCCCCAGCATTTT.

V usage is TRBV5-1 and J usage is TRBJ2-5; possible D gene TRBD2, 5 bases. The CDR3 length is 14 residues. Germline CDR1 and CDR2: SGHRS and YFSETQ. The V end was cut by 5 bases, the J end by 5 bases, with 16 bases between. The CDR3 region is CASSSRNEGETQYF. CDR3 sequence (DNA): TGCGCCAGCAGTTCTAGGAACGAGGGCGAGACCCAGTACTTC. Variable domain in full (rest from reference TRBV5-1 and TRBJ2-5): KAGVTQTPRYLIKTRGQQVTLSCSPISGHRSVSWYQQTPGQGLQFLFEYFSETQRNKGNFPGRFSGRQFSNSRSEMNVSTLELGDSALYLCASSSRNEGETQYFGPGTRLLVL.

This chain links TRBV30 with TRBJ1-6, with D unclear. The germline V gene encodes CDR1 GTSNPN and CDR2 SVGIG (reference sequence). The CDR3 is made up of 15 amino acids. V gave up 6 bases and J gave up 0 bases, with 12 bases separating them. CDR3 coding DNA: TGTGCCTGCGGACTTTTAAACTCCTATAATTCACCCCTCCACTTT. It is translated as CACGLLNSYNSPLHF.

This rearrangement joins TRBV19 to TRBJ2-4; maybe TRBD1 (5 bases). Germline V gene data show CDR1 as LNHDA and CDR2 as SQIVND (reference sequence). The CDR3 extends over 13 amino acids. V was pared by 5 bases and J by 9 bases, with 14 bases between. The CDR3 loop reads CASSRLRDGIQYF. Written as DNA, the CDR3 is TGTGCCAGTAGTCGGCTCAGGGATGGCATTCAGTACTTC.

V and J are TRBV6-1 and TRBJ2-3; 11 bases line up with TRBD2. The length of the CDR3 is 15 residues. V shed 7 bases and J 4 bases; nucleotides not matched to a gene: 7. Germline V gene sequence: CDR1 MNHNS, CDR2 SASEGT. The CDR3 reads CASTLAGGPSDTQYF. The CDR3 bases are TGTGCCAGCACCTTAGCGGGAGGGCCGTCAGATACGCAGTATTTT.